A selection of T cell receptor beta chains follows, all from one sample in a study of blood T cell repertoires in COVID-19. TCRdb's copy holds only in-frame clones and misses some; the assay was immunoSEQ multiplex PCR. Altogether 150,000 to 200,000 clones are present, 80% to 90% being singletons, with the ten largest covering 9.5% to 11%. Sequenced: peripheral blood. These receptors were collected from a woman in her forties with COVID-19, enrolled during active disease. The CDR3 runs from the conserved cysteine through the conserved F or W. A D gene is named only where the DNA matches it firmly. Where a row states a size, it is once, few, many or the class of an expanded clone; other rows omit it.

d_call,clone_size,j_call,v_call,cdr3_aa,cdr3_nt
.,.,TRBJ1-2,TRBV5-4,CASRPRVLRGGYTF,TGTGCCAGCAGACCCCGGGTCTTAAGGGGGGGCTACACCTTC
TRBD1,.,TRBJ2-7,TRBV29-1,CSVLQGDREQYF,TGCAGCGTCTTACAGGGGGATCGGGAGCAGTACTTC
TRBD2,few,TRBJ2-1,TRBV5-5,CASSGWDSLAGMYNEQFF,TGTGCCAGCAGCGGCTGGGACAGTCTAGCGGGAATGTACAATGAGCAGTTCTTC
.,.,TRBJ1-1,TRBV5-4,CASTSWGFVQAEAFF,TGTGCCAGCACTTCTTGGGGTTTTGTACAGGCTGAAGCTTTCTTT
.,.,TRBJ2-2,TRBV6-1,CASSEDSHGGELFF,TGTGCCAGCAGTGAAGACAGTCACGGCGGGGAGCTGTTTTTT
.,.,TRBJ2-2,TRBV5-1,CASSLVRLTTGELFF,TGCGCCAGCAGCTTGGTGAGACTTACCACCGGGGAGCTGTTTTTT
TRBD2,.,TRBJ2-7,TRBV27,CASSWAAGGGAEQYF,TGTGCCAGCAGTTGGGCGGCGGGAGGAGGGGCCGAGCAGTACTTC
.,.,TRBJ1-1,TRBV10-3,CAISESEDSEAFF,TGTGCCATCAGTGAGTCGGAGGACTCCGAAGCTTTCTTT
.,.,TRBJ2-1,TRBV19,CASSNGLQFF,TGTGCCAGTAGTAACGGACTACAGTTCTTC
.,.,TRBJ1-6,TRBV5-1,CASSSTGPNNSPLHF,TGCGCCAGCAGCTCTACGGGTCCTAATAATTCACCCCTCCACTTT
.,.,TRBJ1-4,TRBV15,CATSRSPGWTNEKLFF,TGTGCCACCAGCAGATCCCCAGGGTGGACTAATGAAAAACTGTTTTTT
TRBD2,few,TRBJ2-1,TRBV3-1/TRBV3-2,CASSGLAGGGNEQFF,TGTGCCAGCAGCGGACTAGCGGGAGGTGGGAATGAGCAGTTCTTC
TRBD1,once,TRBJ2-1,TRBV3-1/TRBV3-2,CASSQEPGQGVYNEQFF,TGTGCCAGCAGCCAAGAACCGGGACAGGGGGTCTACAATGAGCAGTTCTTC
.,.,TRBJ2-5,TRBV2,CASTEARGTQYF,TGTGCCAGCACTGAAGCCAGGGGGACCCAGTACTTC
TRBD2,.,TRBJ2-5,TRBV6-5,CASSFGTSGARETQYF,TGTGCCAGCAGTTTTGGGACTAGCGGGGCTAGGGAGACCCAGTACTTC
.,once,TRBJ2-5,TRBV5-6,CASSLEPIGTQYF,TGTGCCAGCAGCCTGGAGCCTATCGGGACCCAGTACTTC
TRBD1,.,TRBJ1-1,TRBV7-8,CASSWSEGQGFVNTEAFF,TGTGCCAGCAGCTGGTCGGAGGGACAGGGGTTCGTGAACACTGAAGCTTTCTTT
TRBD2,.,TRBJ2-3,TRBV24-1,CATSDTSGTLTDTQYF,TGTGCCACCAGTGATACTAGCGGGACTCTCACAGATACGCAGTATTTT
.,.,TRBJ1-5,TRBV28,CASSYRGTQPQHF,TGTGCCAGCAGTTATAGGGGGACCCAGCCCCAGCATTTT
.,.,TRBJ1-2,TRBV3-1/TRBV3-2,CASSQDFEGSYGYTF,TGTGCCAGCAGCCAAGATTTTGAGGGCAGCTATGGCTACACCTTC
TRBD1,.,TRBJ2-1,TRBV6-5,CAGTGAPTYNEQFF,TGTGCCGGTACAGGGGCACCTACCTACAATGAGCAGTTCTTC
.,.,TRBJ2-1,TRBV3-1/TRBV3-2,CASSQGLPSWVEGEQFF,TGTGCCAGCAGCCAAGGACTACCCAGCTGGGTTGAGGGTGAGCAGTTCTTC
.,.,TRBJ1-5,TRBV19,CASSGAYSSTNQPQHF,TGTGCCAGTAGTGGAGCATACTCGTCCACAAATCAGCCCCAGCATTTT
.,.,TRBJ2-1,TRBV5-1,CASSFSNEQFF,TGCGCCAGCAGCTTCAGCAATGAGCAGTTCTTC
.,.,TRBJ1-1,TRBV18,CASAWGHDAFF,TGTGCCAGCGCCTGGGGGCATGATGCTTTCTTT
TRBD1,.,TRBJ1-4,TRBV4-1,CASSSQGGSTNEKLFF,TGCGCCAGCAGCTCGCAAGGGGGCTCAACTAATGAAAAACTGTTTTTT
.,.,TRBJ2-3,TRBV7-2,CASSMDRYSTDTQYF,TGTGCCAGCAGCATGGACAGATATAGCACAGATACGCAGTATTTT
.,.,TRBJ1-5,TRBV3-1/TRBV3-2,CASSQVSGVSQPQHF,TGTGCCAGCAGCCAAGTCTCAGGGGTTTCTCAGCCCCAGCATTTT
TRBD1,.,TRBJ2-3,TRBV6-5,CASSTRGTQYF,TGTGCCAGCAGTACCAGGGGGACGCAGTATTTT
.,.,TRBJ2-7,TRBV4-1,CASSQVARTTFYEQYF,TGCGCCAGCAGCCAAGTAGCCAGGACTACCTTCTACGAGCAGTACTTC
.,.,TRBJ1-6,TRBV7-3,CASSPGSQGLGNSPLHF,TGTGCCAGCAGCCCCGGCTCACAGGGTCTAGGCAATTCACCCCTCCACTTT
TRBD1,once,TRBJ2-7,TRBV27,CASRRGTGGEQYF,TGTGCCAGCAGGCGGGGGACAGGGGGCGAGCAGTACTTC
.,.,TRBJ2-1,TRBV7-6,CASSLAELTPYGSPYNEQFF,TGTGCCAGCAGCTTAGCGGAGCTTACCCCATACGGGAGCCCCTACAATGAGCAGTTCTTC
TRBD2,.,TRBJ2-1,TRBV10-1,CASSESGLAGEQFF,TGCGCCAGCAGTGAGTCCGGACTAGCCGGTGAGCAGTTCTTC
TRBD2,.,TRBJ2-1,TRBV7-2,CASSFVGGTYNEQFF,TGTGCCAGCAGCTTCGTCGGGGGGACTTACAATGAGCAGTTCTTC
TRBD1,.,TRBJ2-5,TRBV28,CASSFVFGQGYQETQYF,TGTGCCAGCAGTTTTGTTTTTGGACAGGGCTACCAAGAGACCCAGTACTTC
.,.,TRBJ2-6,TRBV5-1,CASSFNSHAVLTF,TGCGCCAGCAGCTTTAACAGCCATGCGGTCCTGACTTTC
.,.,TRBJ1-6,TRBV6-2/TRBV6-3,CASSYGPQAWSPLHF,TGTGCCAGCAGTTACGGTCCTCAGGCGTGGTCACCCCTCCACTTT
.,once,TRBJ1-2,TRBV29-1,CSVIQVPLNYGYTF,TGCAGCGTTATACAGGTCCCGCTTAACTATGGCTACACCTTC
.,.,TRBJ2-4,TRBV3-1/TRBV3-2,CASSHLAGENIQYF,TGTGCCAGCAGCCATCTTGCCGGGGAAAACATTCAGTACTTC
TRBD1,once,TRBJ2-5,TRBV29-1,CSVPDRGAETQYF,TGCAGCGTCCCGGACAGGGGAGCGGAGACCCAGTACTTC
TRBD1,.,TRBJ1-5,TRBV6-1,CASSTGGGQPQHF,TGTGCCAGCAGTACAGGGGGGGGACAGCCCCAGCATTTT
TRBD2,.,TRBJ2-1,TRBV6-5,CASSKAGGPNEQFF,TGTGCCAGCAGCAAGGCGGGAGGGCCCAATGAGCAGTTCTTC
.,.,TRBJ1-1,TRBV9,CASSVEGRGGTEAFF,TGTGCCAGCAGCGTAGAGGGCCGAGGGGGCACTGAAGCTTTCTTT
TRBD2,.,TRBJ2-1,TRBV19,CASSIAAGFYNEQFF,TGTGCCAGTAGTATAGCAGCGGGGTTCTACAATGAGCAGTTCTTC
TRBD2,.,TRBJ2-5,TRBV3-1/TRBV3-2,CASRAGLVKETQYF,TGTGCCAGCAGGGCCGGACTAGTAAAAGAGACCCAGTACTTC
.,.,TRBJ1-2,TRBV9,CASSLHGVRPGHAYGYTF,TGTGCCAGCAGCCTCCACGGCGTTAGACCGGGACACGCTTATGGCTACACCTTC
TRBD1,.,TRBJ2-7,TRBV27,CASSHGQAISSYEQYF,TGTGCCAGCAGTCATGGACAGGCTATCAGCTCCTACGAGCAGTACTTC
.,once,TRBJ2-7,TRBV27,CASSLSPAYEQYF,TGTGCCAGCAGTTTATCACCAGCCTACGAGCAGTACTTC
TRBD2,.,TRBJ2-3,TRBV28,CASRRLAGAGDTQYF,TGTGCCAGCAGGAGACTAGCGGGAGCGGGAGATACGCAGTATTTT
.,.,TRBJ1-2,TRBV28,CASSYQLRGLANYGYTF,TGTGCCAGCAGCTATCAACTTCGGGGATTGGCTAACTATGGCTACACCTTC
TRBD2,.,TRBJ2-1,TRBV7-3,CASSLSLAGDEQFF,TGTGCCAGCAGCTTAAGTCTAGCGGGTGATGAGCAGTTCTTC
TRBD2,.,TRBJ2-1,TRBV7-9,CASPTGTSGKRLNEQFF,TGTGCCAGCCCCACCGGGACTAGCGGGAAAAGGCTCAATGAGCAGTTCTTC
TRBD1,.,TRBJ1-5,TRBV15,CATSSDLRDRDNQPQHF,TGTGCCACCAGCAGCGACCTCCGGGACAGGGACAATCAGCCCCAGCATTTT